Following are 13 T cell receptor beta chains from one sample sequenced in a study of blood T cells in healthy people across ages. Next came a second PCR, run for about 7 to 12 cycles, which used a sample-barcoded 5' primer along with a J-beta primer mix. TCRdb reanalysed the 5' RACE reads using MiXCR and keeps one entry per CDR3 protein. The profile shows over a million distinct CDR3 sequences, approximately 42% of them singletons. The specimen sequenced was blood. These TCRs come from a woman aged 18-29 years in good health.

The V gene is TRBV10-3, the J gene TRBJ2-5; D is uncertain. CDR1 ENHRY and CDR2 SYGVKD come from the germline V gene. This CDR3 comprises 13 residues. V was clipped by 4 bases and J by 4 bases, with 10 bases between them. The CDR3 here is CAISGGSGETQYF. Here the CDR3 DNA reads TGTGCCATCAGTGGAGGTAGTGGAGAGACCCAGTACTTC.

The V and J genes are TRBV28 and TRBJ1-5, with D maybe TRBD1 (5 bases). Germline V gene lookup returns CDR1 MDHEN and CDR2 SYDVKM. V was pared by 8 bases and J by 5 bases, with 10 bases between. The CDR3 loop spans 12 amino acids. The CDR3 nucleotides are TGTGCCAGCCACACGGGGGATCAGCCCCAGCATTTT. Protein sequence: CASHTGDQPQHF.

This chain uses TRBV5-1 with TRBJ1-1, with D perhaps TRBD1 (6 bases). CDR3 size: 12 residues. The V gene lost 7 bases and the J gene lost 6 bases, with 13 bases spanning the gap. Germline loops: CDR1 SGHRS, CDR2 YFSETQ. The CDR3, as DNA: TGCGCCAGCCGAGGGGGGTCGTCTGAAGCTTTCTTT. This translates into CASRGGSSEAFF.

This clonotype has only one observation. Germline is not matched at one junction end, which may reflect a read error. The rearrangement joins TRBV5-1 to TRBJ2-1; 8 positions match TRBD1. The CDR3 is made up of 14 amino acids. Germline CDR1 and CDR2: SGHRS and YFSETQ. The CDR3 region has the DNA TGCGTCAGCAGCTCGACAGGGGTTTGGAATGAGCAGTTCTTC. Translation gives CVSSSTGVWNEQFF.

J is TRBJ2-5 and V is TRBV29-1; D might be TRBD1 (6 bases). Germline V lookup: CDR1 SQVTM, CDR2 ANQGSEA. CDR3 length: 13 residues. The germline V and J ends were trimmed by 5 bases and 0 bases, with 10 bases remaining between them. The CDR3 DNA follows: TGCAGCGTTAACAGGGCGTACCAAGAGACCCAGTACTTC. Protein sequence: CSVNRAYQETQYF. Looking up the rest from reference TRBV29-1 and TRBJ2-5 gives the full variable domain: SAVISQKPSRDICQRGTSLTIQCQVDSQVTMMFWYRQQPGQSLTLIATANQGSEATYESGFVIDKFPISRPNLTFSTLTVSNMSPEDSSIYLCSVNRAYQETQYFGPGTRLLVL.

The gene calls are TRBV3-1 and TRBJ2-7; 11 bases agree with TRBD2. Germline V CDR1 and CDR2: LGHDT, YNNKEL (reference sequence). The ends lost 0 bases at V and 1 base at J; junction bases unmatched: 5. The CDR3 runs to 17 residues. CDR3 nucleotide sequence: TGTGCCAGCAGCCAAGATCTGACTAGCGGGAAGTCCTACGAGCAGTACTTC. Amino acids: CASSQDLTSGKSYEQYF.

The DNA of the CDR3 is TGTGCCAGCAACAGGGCTAGCTCCTACGAGCAGTACTTC. Translating it yields CASNRASSYEQYF. This chain joins TRBV2 and TRBJ2-7; weak D call: TRBD1 (6 bases). The V end was cut by 7 bases, the J end by 0 bases, with 10 bases between. The CDR3 consists of 13 residues. CDR1 SNHLY and CDR2 FYNNEI come from the germline V gene.

As to this clonotype: A much more abundant neighbour one base away suggests this may be a read error. V gene TRBV28 combines with J gene TRBJ1-2, with a tentative D call TRBD1 (5 bases). Germline V gives CDR1 MDHEN, CDR2 SYDVKM. V was shortened by 3 bases and J by 5 bases, with 13 bases between the two germline ends. The CDR3 sequence is 14 residues long. In DNA, the CDR3 is TGTGCCAGCAGTTTGGCGAGACAGCCGTATGGCTACACCTTC. Its protein product is CASSLARQPYGYTF.

The rearrangement joins TRBV12-3 or TRBV12-4 to TRBJ1-2; D ambiguous. The CDR3 has 14 amino acids. Between the trimmed V and J ends, which lost 8 bases and 8 bases, there was a span of 21 bases. The CDR3 protein is CASGFWQSPGGYTF. CDR3 sequence (DNA): TGTGCCAGCGGATTCTGGCAGTCCCCGGGAGGCTACACCTTC.

The chain links TRBV25-1 to TRBJ2-2, with no clear D. Per the germline V gene, CDR1 is MGHDK and CDR2 is SYGVNS. V was cut by 0 bases and J by 6 bases, with 8 bases left in between. This CDR3 is built from 14 residues. The chain's CDR3 is CASSEYFGAGELFF. CDR3 DNA: TGTGCCAGCAGTGAATATTTTGGTGCCGGGGAGCTGTTTTTT.

The chain carries TRBV4-2 and TRBJ2-1; possibly TRBD1 for D (5 bases). The CDR3 is 17 residues long. Trimming cost V 3 bases and J 4 bases, with 19 bases left between them. Germline V gives CDR1 LGHNA, CDR2 YNFKEQ. The CDR3 loop is CASSHDVGVSEYNEQFF. CDR3 DNA sequence: TGTGCCAGCAGCCATGATGTAGGGGTTTCTGAGTACAATGAGCAGTTCTTC.

This clonotype was observed a handful of times. The chain is built from TRBV6-5 and TRBJ2-5; D is possibly TRBD2 (5 bases). Germline assignment: CDR1 MNHEY and CDR2 SVGAGI. The CDR3 runs to 14 residues. With 7 bases removed from V and 2 bases from J, the gap between germline ends came to 14 bases. Written as DNA, the CDR3 is TGTGCCAGCACGCGGGCCTGGGGACAAGAGACCCAGTACTTC. This sequence encodes CASTRAWGQETQYF.

The chain is built from TRBV7-9 and TRBJ1-4, with TRBD1 identical over 7 bases. The CDR3 contains 16 residues. Germline CDR1 and CDR2: SEHNR and FQNEAQ (reference sequence). Trimming took 5 bases from V and 0 from J; bases not matched to a gene: 6. CDR3 sequence (DNA): TGTGCCAGCAGCAAGGGACAGTCCGCAACTAATGAAAAACTGTTTTTT. Translating it yields CASSKGQSATNEKLFF.